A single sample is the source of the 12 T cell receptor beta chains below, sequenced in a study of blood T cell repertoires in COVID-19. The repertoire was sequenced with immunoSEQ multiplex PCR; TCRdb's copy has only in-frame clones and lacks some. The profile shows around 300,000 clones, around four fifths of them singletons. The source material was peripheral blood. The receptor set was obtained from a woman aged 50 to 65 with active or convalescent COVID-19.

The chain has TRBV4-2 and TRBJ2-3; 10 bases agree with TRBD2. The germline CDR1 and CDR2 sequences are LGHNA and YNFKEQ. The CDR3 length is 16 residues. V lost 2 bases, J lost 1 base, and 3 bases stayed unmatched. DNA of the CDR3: TGTGCCAGCAGCCAACTTGGGACTAGCGGCACAGATACGCAGTATTTT. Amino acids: CASSQLGTSGTDTQYF.

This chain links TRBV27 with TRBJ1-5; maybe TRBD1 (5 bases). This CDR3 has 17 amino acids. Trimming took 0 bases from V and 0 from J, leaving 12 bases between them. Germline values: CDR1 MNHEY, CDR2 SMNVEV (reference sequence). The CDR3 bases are TGTGCCAGCAGTTTATCGCAGGGCCCTTATAGCAATCAGCCCCAGCATTTT. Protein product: CASSLSQGPYSNQPQHF.

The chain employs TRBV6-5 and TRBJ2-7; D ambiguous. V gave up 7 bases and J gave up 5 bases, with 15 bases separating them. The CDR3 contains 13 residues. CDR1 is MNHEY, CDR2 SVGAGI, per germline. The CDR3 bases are TGTGCCAGCACCCCTTCCCTGGCGGACGAGCAGTACTTC. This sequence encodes CASTPSLADEQYF.

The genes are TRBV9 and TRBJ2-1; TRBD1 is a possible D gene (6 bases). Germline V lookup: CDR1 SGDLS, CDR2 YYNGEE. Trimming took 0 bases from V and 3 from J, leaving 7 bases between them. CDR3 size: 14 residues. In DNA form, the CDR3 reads TGTGCCAGCAGCGTAGAAGGGGGCTACAATGAGCAGTTCTTC. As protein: CASSVEGGYNEQFF. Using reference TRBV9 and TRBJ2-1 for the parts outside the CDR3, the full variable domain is DSGVTQTPKHLITATGQRVTLRCSPRSGDLSVYWYQQSLDQGLQFLIQYYNGEERAKGNILERFSAQQFPDLHSELNLSSLELGDSALYFCASSVEGGYNEQFFGPGTRLTVL.

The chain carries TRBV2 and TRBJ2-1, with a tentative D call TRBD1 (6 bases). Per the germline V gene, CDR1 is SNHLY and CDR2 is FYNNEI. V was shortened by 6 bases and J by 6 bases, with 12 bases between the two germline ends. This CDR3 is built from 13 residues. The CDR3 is CASRSQGGNEQFF. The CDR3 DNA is TGTGCCAGCAGATCACAGGGTGGCAATGAGCAGTTCTTC.

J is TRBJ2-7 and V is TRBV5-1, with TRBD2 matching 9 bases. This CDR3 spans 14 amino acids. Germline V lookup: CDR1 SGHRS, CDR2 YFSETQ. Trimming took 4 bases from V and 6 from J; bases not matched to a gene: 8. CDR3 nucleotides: TGCGCCAGCAGCGAGGCGGGAGGGACGCGCGAGCAGTACTTC. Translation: CASSEAGGTREQYF.

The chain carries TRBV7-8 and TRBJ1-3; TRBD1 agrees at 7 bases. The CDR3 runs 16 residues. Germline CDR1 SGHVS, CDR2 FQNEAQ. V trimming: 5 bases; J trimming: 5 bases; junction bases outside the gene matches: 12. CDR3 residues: CASSAPGQITRNTIYF. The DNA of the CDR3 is TGTGCCAGCAGCGCCCCGGGACAGATAACACGAAACACCATATATTTT.

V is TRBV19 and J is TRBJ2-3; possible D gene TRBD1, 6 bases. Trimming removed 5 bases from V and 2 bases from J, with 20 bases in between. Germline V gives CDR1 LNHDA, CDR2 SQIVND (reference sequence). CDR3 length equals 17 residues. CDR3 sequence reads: CASSRWGTPSPTDTQYF. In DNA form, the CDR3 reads TGTGCCAGTAGTCGTTGGGGGACACCGTCGCCCACAGATACGCAGTATTTT.

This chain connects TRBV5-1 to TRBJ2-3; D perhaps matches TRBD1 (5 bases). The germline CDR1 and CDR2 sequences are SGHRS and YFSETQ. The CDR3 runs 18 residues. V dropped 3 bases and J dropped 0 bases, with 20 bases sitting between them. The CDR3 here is CASSSGERRGWSTDTQYF. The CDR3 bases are TGCGCCAGCAGCTCCGGTGAGCGTAGGGGCTGGAGCACAGATACGCAGTATTTT.

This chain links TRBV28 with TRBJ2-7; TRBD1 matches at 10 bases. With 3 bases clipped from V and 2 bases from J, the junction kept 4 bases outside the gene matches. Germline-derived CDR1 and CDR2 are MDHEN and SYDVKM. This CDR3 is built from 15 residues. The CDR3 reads CASSFSTGGPYEQYF. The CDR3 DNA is TGTGCCAGCAGTTTCTCGACAGGGGGCCCCTACGAGCAGTACTTC.

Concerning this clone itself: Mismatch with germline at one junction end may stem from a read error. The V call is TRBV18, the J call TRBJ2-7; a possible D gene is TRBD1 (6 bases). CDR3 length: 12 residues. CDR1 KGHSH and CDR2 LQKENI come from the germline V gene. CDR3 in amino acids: CASSPPDRQTHF. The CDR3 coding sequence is TGTGCCAGCTCACCACCGGACAGACAAACCCACTTC.

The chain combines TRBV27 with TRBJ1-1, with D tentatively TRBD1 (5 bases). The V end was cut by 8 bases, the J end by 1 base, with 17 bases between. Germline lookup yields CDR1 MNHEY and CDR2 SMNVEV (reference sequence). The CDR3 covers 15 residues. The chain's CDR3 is CASGPWGGANTEAFF. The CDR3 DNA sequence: TGTGCCAGCGGACCCTGGGGAGGGGCGAACACTGAAGCTTTCTTT.